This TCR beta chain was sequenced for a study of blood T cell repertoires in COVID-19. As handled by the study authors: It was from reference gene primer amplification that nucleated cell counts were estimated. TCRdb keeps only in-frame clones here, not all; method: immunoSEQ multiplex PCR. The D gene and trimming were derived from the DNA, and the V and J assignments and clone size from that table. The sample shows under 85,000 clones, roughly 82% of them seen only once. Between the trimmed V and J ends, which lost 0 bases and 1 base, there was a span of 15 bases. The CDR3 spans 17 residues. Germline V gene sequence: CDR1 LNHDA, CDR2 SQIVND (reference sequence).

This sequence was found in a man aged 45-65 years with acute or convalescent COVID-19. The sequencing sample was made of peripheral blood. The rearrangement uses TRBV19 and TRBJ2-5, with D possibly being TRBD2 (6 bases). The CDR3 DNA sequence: TGTGCCAGTAGTATAGAAGGTTCGGGGGTCCCCCAAGAGACCCAGTACTTC. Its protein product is CASSIEGSGVPQETQYF.